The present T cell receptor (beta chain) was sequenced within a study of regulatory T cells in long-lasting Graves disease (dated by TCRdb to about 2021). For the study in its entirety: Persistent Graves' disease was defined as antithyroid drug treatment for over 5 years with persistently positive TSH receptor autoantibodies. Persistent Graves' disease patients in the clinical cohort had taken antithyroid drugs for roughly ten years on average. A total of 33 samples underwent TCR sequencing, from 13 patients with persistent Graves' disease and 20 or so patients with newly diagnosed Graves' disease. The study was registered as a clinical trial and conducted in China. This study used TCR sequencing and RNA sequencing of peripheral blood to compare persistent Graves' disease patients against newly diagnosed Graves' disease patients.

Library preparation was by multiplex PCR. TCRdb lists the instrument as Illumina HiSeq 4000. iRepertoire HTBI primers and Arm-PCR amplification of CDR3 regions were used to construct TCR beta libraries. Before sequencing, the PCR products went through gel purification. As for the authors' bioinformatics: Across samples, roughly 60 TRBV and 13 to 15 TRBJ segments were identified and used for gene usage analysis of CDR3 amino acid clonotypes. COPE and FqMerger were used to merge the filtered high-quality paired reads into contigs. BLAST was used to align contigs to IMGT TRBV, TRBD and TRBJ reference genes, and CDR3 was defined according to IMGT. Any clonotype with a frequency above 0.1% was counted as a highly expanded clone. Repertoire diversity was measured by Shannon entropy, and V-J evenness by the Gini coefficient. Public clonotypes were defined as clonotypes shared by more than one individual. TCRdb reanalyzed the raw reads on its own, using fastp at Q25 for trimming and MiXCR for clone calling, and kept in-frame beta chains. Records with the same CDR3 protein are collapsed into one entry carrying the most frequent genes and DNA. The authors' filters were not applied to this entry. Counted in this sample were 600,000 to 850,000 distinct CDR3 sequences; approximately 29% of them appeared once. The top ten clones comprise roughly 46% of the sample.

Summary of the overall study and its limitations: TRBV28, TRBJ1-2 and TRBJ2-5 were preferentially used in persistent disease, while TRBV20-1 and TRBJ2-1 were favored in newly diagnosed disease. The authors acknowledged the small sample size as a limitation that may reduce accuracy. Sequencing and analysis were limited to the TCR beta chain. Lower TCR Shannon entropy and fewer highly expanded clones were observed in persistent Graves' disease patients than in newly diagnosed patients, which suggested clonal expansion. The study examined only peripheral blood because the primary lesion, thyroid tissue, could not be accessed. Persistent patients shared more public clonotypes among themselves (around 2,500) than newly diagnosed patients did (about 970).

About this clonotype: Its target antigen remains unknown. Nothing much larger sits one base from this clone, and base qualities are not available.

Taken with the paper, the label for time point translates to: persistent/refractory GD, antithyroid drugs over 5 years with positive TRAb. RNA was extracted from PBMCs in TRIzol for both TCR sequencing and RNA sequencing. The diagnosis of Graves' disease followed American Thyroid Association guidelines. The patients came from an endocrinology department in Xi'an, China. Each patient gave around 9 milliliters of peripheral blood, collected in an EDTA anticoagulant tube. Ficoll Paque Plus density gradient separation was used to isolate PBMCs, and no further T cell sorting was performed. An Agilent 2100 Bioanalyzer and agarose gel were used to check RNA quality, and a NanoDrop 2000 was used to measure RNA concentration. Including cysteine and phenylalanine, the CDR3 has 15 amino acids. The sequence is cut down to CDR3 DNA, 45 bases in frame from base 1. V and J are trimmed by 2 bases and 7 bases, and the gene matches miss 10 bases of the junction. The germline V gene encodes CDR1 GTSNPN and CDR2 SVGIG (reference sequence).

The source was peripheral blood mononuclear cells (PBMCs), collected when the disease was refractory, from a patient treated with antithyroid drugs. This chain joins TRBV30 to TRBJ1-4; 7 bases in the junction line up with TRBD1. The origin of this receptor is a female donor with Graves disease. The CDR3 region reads CAWSPGQGGTEKLFF. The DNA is TGTGCCTGGAGTCCCGGGCAAGGGGGCACTGAAAAACTGTTTTTT.